The text below deals with one TCR beta chain. Its antigen has not been determined. No much larger clone exists at a distance of one base, and base qualities are not known. This record comes from a study of vaccination effects on CD4 cells after COVID-19 (dated by TCRdb to about 2022). About the study as a whole: Each participant received two doses of an mRNA SARS-CoV-2 vaccine, either BNT162b2 or mRNA-1273. In both COVID-19 convalescent patients and infection-naive vaccine recipients, the study compared SARS-CoV-2 spike-specific CD4+ TCR repertoires from before mRNA vaccination with those from after it. Altogether, some 11 COVID-19 convalescent patients and 4 SARS-CoV-2-naive healthy vaccine recipients made up the full study. Cultures from other donors in the study were sequenced using the Oncomine TCR Beta short-read assay on an Illumina iSeq 100. Results the study describes overall, beyond this receptor: Among healthy vaccine recipients, nearly all vaccine-induced clones were SARS-CoV-2 mono-reactive, and just 1 of 255 was cross-reactive with common cold coronaviruses. Only a small number of convalescent patients were included, and no early post-infection timepoints were available, which limited the study. Marked clonal contraction was observed in both infection-induced and vaccine-induced clones at late post-vaccination timepoints, consistent with waning T cell responses.

Its CDR3 holds 15 amino acids, cysteine through phenylalanine. The entry retains the CDR3 DNA only, 45 bases that are in frame from base 1. Between the V and J ends, shortened by 3 bases and 6 bases respectively, the junction contains 12 bases. CDR1 and CDR2 were assigned from the germline V gene as KGHSH and LQKENI. Library preparation used the immunoSEQ multiplex PCR assay. DNA from the cultured and isolated CD4+ T cells underwent TCR beta CDR3 sequencing. Under the source paper's analysis protocol: Non-productive TCR sequences were removed, reads were trimmed to the CDR3 region, and CDR3s of at least 7 amino acids were retained. Antigen-specific clonotypes were identified using the MANAFEST web app by comparison of expansion in peptide wells against reference cultures. To count as positive, a clone had to show expansion at FDR<0.05 compared with the reference and with all other wells, an odds ratio above 5, and a frequency above 0.1% in two replicate wells. Clonotypes significantly expanded in SARS-CoV-2 spike wells and in at least one common cold coronavirus spike condition were defined as cross-reactive. CDR3 similarity was assessed by Levenshtein distance with the stringdist R package, and unrooted trees were built with ape in R 3.6.1. TCRdb stores this immuneACCESS table with in-frame sequences only. Part of the clones is absent; in the studies checked, under half of the shortfall reflects unresolved V genes, and no reason is known for the rest. V, J and clone size derive from that table, while D and trimming were established from the DNA sequence. Present in this sample are about 70,000 clones, approximately 80% of which were seen just once. Together, the top ten hold over 9% of the sample.

In the ViraFEST assay, PBMC were stimulated with viral peptide pools, and antigen-specific CD4+ T cell clonotypes were then identified by expansion using TCR sequencing. After about 9 days of culture, CD4+ T cells were isolated with the EasySep CD4+ T cell isolation kit. None of the healthy vaccine recipients had a prior SARS-CoV-2 infection, which was confirmed by nucleocapsid antibody tests that came back negative both before and after vaccination. Each well held more than 1.5 million PBMC cultured in IMDM containing roughly 4.9% human AB serum, 10 IU/ml IL-2 and gentamicin, along with 8 to 10 ug/ml peptides. Half of the culture medium was replaced with fresh IL-2-containing medium on days 3 and 7. Unless otherwise noted, each peptide stimulation condition was cultured in triplicate wells. Using Ficoll-Paque Plus gradient centrifugation, PBMC were separated from whole blood and then either used fresh or cryopreserved at -140C. The overlapping peptide pools covered the spike proteins of SARS-CoV-2 as well as those of the common cold coronaviruses HCoV-NL63, HCoV-OC43 and HCoV-229E. The QIAamp micro DNA kit was used to extract genomic DNA from the cultured CD4+ T cells.

The TCR comes from a human donor who received a COVID-19 vaccine. The V gene is TRBV18 and the J gene is TRBJ1-6; the D gene assignment is ambiguous. The sequencing used CD4+ T cells from PBMCs cultured with SARS-CoV-2 spike peptides, collected before COVID-19 vaccination. What this sample's cell subset or site label stands for: SARS-CoV-2 spike overlapping peptide pool stimulation. The CDR3 protein: CASSPSTLSNSPLHF. Here is the DNA: TGTGCCAGCTCACCGTCGACCCTCTCTAATTCACCCCTCCACTTT.